The 26 T cell receptor beta chains reported below all come from one sample, sequenced in a study of control samples from healthy donors and cancer patients. Assay used: immunoSEQ multiplex PCR; TCRdb lists only in-frame clones, some missing. The sample has 100,000 to 150,000 clones; less than 90% are singletons. Input material: blood. These receptors came from a man aged 18 to 30 in good health.

CDR3 protein: CASSEGRRGELFF. Written as DNA, the CDR3 is TGCGCCAGCAGTGAGGGGCGTCGAGGGGAGCTGTTTTTT. The V call is TRBV10-1, the J call TRBJ2-2, with D unclear. Trimming stripped 2 bases from V and 8 bases from J, with 9 bases between. The CDR3 runs to 13 residues. Germline CDR1 WNHNN, CDR2 SYGVQD (reference sequence).

The rearrangement uses TRBV18 and TRBJ2-3; D gene ambiguous. This CDR3 comprises 14 residues. V was pared by 3 bases and J by 9 bases, with 16 bases between. CDR1 KGHSH and CDR2 LQKENI come from the germline V gene. CDR3 loop: CASSPGPDVGTQYF. The CDR3 DNA reads TGTGCCAGCTCACCGGGCCCCGATGTTGGCACGCAGTATTTT.

The CDR3 here is CASSLGTGLYGYTF. The CDR3 nucleotides are TGTGCCAGCAGTCTTGGGACAGGCCTCTATGGCTACACCTTC. The chain combines TRBV28 with TRBJ1-2; 8 positions agree with TRBD1. Germline-derived CDR1 and CDR2 are MDHEN and SYDVKM. V dropped 5 bases and J dropped 4; count of bases not matched to a gene: 6. This CDR3 has 14 residues.

In the case of this clone: The germline gene is not matched at one end of the junction; a read error may be the cause. The chain is built from TRBV7-7 and TRBJ2-5; tentatively, D is TRBD1 or TRBD2 (5 bases each). Germline assignment: CDR1 SSHAT and CDR2 FNYEAQ (reference sequence). There are 15 residues in the CDR3. In nucleotides, the CDR3 is TGTGCTAGCAGCTTAATTGGGGGAAGGGGAGAGACCCAGTACTTC. Translating it yields CASSLIGGRGETQYF.

V and J are TRBV4-3 and TRBJ1-2, with D unresolved. There are 14 residues in the CDR3. V was cut by 2 bases and J by 2 bases, with 9 bases left in between. Germline CDR1 LGHNA, CDR2 YSLEER. Here the CDR3 DNA reads TGCGCCAGCAGCCAAAGAGACCGCAACTATGGCTACACCTTC. It codes for CASSQRDRNYGYTF.

This clone was counted only a few times. This chain uses TRBV28 with TRBJ2-3; perhaps D is TRBD1 or TRBD2 (5 bases each). The CDR3 loop spans 14 amino acids. The ends were cut back, 10 bases at V and 6 bases at J, with 20 bases in the middle. Germline V gives CDR1 MDHEN, CDR2 SYDVKM. The CDR3 sequence is CATSLATWGDTQYF. CDR3 DNA: TGTGCCACCTCATTAGCGACCTGGGGGGATACGCAGTATTTT.

This chain joins TRBV30 and TRBJ2-3; 7 nucleotides line up with TRBD1. The CDR3 covers 15 residues. Germline assignment: CDR1 GTSNPN and CDR2 SVGIG (reference sequence). V lost 4 bases to trimming and J lost 6 bases; unmatched junction nucleotides: 13. CDR3 in amino acids: CAWIEGAGVLDTQYF. In nucleotides, the CDR3 is TGTGCCTGGATTGAGGGGGCAGGGGTATTGGATACGCAGTATTTT.

The chain combines TRBV5-6 with TRBJ1-4, with TRBD1 identical over 8 bases. Germline V gene sequence: CDR1 SGHDT, CDR2 YYEEEE. J gave up 8 bases and V 4 bases, and 7 bases lay outside the gene matches. The CDR3 loop spans 14 amino acids. Here the CDR3 DNA reads TGTGCCAGCAGCCTAGGACAGGGCGCGGAAAAACTGTTTTTT. It codes for CASSLGQGAEKLFF.

The rearrangement joins TRBV27 to TRBJ2-6, with TRBD1 matching 7 bases. Unmatched junction bases numbered 7, after V lost 8 bases and J lost 0 bases. Germline lookup yields CDR1 MNHEY and CDR2 SMNVEV (reference sequence). The CDR3 extends over 16 amino acids. CDR3: CASGGQRTSGANVLTF. CDR3 bases: TGTGCCAGCGGGGGACAGCGAACCTCTGGGGCCAACGTCCTGACTTTC.

The chain recombines TRBV10-3 with TRBJ2-7, with 10 bases identical to TRBD1. Germline CDR1 and CDR2: ENHRY and SYGVKD. This CDR3 has 16 residues. The V segment lost 3 bases and the J segment 4 bases; nucleotides outside the gene matches: 9. The CDR3 nucleotides read TGTGCCATCAGTGATAAGGTAGGGGACAGGGGATACGAGCAGTACTTC. Translated, it gives CAISDKVGDRGYEQYF.

The V and J genes are TRBV7-9 and TRBJ2-3; 10 positions agree with TRBD2. In germline, CDR1 is SEHNR, CDR2 FQNEAQ (reference sequence). The trim removed 0 bases at V and 6 bases at J, leaving 6 bases unmatched. The CDR3 consists of 16 residues. This chain's CDR3 is CASSLANPSGSDTQYF. The CDR3 DNA is TGTGCCAGCAGCTTAGCGAATCCTAGCGGGAGTGATACGCAGTATTTT.

The chain employs TRBV6-5 and TRBJ1-1; D call uncertain. CDR1 is MNHEY and CDR2 is SVGAGI in the germline V gene. This CDR3 has 14 residues. Trimming pared 6 bases from V and 3 bases from J, leaving 14 bases between. CDR3 bases: TGTGCCAGCAGACCACCGGGAGACGACACTGAAGCTTTCTTT. This codes for CASRPPGDDTEAFF.

This clone has just one count. J is TRBJ2-1 and V is TRBV3-1 (or the pseudogene TRBV3-2), with D perhaps matching TRBD1 (6 bases). Germline V lookup: CDR1 LGHDT, CDR2 YNNKEL (reference sequence). The V and J ends lost 0 bases and 9 bases respectively, with 21 bases between them. The CDR3 runs to 17 residues. CDR3 DNA: TGTGCCAGCAGCCAAGATTTGCCAGGGGTGATCAGGGTTGAGCAGTTCTTC. Translated, it gives CASSQDLPGVIRVEQFF.

In this sample, this clone turned up a few times. In the same sample, other DNA sequences code for this CDR3. This rearrangement joins TRBV18 to TRBJ1-3, with 7 bases matching TRBD1. V was pared by 8 bases and J by 7 bases, with 8 bases of the junction left unmatched. Per germline, CDR1 KGHSH and CDR2 LQKENI. The CDR3 consists of 13 residues. This CDR3 is CASTGQPPNTIYF. The CDR3 DNA reads as TGTGCCAGCACGGGACAGCCACCCAACACCATATATTTT.

This clone was counted between two and nine times. The chain recombines TRBV10-3 with TRBJ2-7; 13 bases match TRBD2. CDR1 and CDR2 (germline): ENHRY, SYGVKD. This CDR3 is 14 amino acids long. Trimming removed 6 bases from V and 2 bases from J; junction bases left unmatched: 1. The CDR3 loop reads CAIRGTSGTYEQYF. For the CDR3, the DNA is TGTGCCATCAGGGGGACTAGCGGGACCTACGAGCAGTACTTC.

This chain joins TRBV30 and TRBJ1-4; D is perhaps TRBD1 (6 bases). The CDR3 is made up of 16 amino acids. The germline gives CDR1 GTSNPN, CDR2 SVGIG (reference sequence). With 5 bases removed from V and 0 bases from J, the gap between germline ends came to 16 bases. In nucleotides, the CDR3 is TGTGCCTGGGATACGGGACACCATACAACTAATGAAAAACTGTTTTTT. Its translation: CAWDTGHHTTNEKLFF.

This sequence joins TRBV19 and TRBJ1-2; 7 bases agree with TRBD1. Trimming at V came to 4 bases and at J to 6 bases, leaving 17 bases not matched to a gene. The CDR3 totals 17 residues. Germline V gene sequence: CDR1 LNHDA, CDR2 SQIVND (reference sequence). DNA for the CDR3: TGTGCCAGTAGTACTCGTCCCCAGACAGGGTTTAAGGATGGCTACACCTTC. As protein: CASSTRPQTGFKDGYTF.

The gene calls are TRBV28 and TRBJ2-5; the D gene is possibly TRBD1 (7 bases). Trimming removed 0 bases at V and 2 bases at J, with 10 bases between. The CDR3 has 15 amino acids. Germline V gene sequence: CDR1 MDHEN, CDR2 SYDVKM. The CDR3 here is CASSLWQGGQETQYF. The CDR3 DNA sequence: TGTGCCAGCAGTTTATGGCAGGGGGGACAAGAGACCCAGTACTTC.

V gene TRBV6-2 or TRBV6-3 combines with J gene TRBJ2-7; D perhaps matches TRBD2 (6 bases). The ends were cut back, 0 bases at V and 1 base at J, with 13 bases in the middle. The germline V gene encodes CDR1 MNHEY and CDR2 SVGEGT. The CDR3 contains 16 residues. For the CDR3, the DNA is TGTGCCAGCAGTTACTCGATTAGCGGCCCATCCTACGAGCAGTACTTC. It is translated as CASSYSISGPSYEQYF.

The chain links TRBV27 to TRBJ1-3; 10 nucleotides agree with TRBD1. Per germline, CDR1 MNHEY and CDR2 SMNVEV (reference sequence). This CDR3 comprises 19 residues. The J segment lost 4 bases and the V segment lost 5 bases, leaving 17 bases of the junction unmatched. CDR3 DNA sequence: TGTGCCAGCAGTATCCCCGGGACAGGGGAGACAGGGGGGGGAAACACCATATATTTT. Its protein is CASSIPGTGETGGGNTIYF.

V and J are TRBV9 and TRBJ2-5; D is ambiguous. Between the trimmed V and J ends, which lost 0 bases and 3 bases, there was a span of 6 bases. CDR3 length: 13 residues. Germline V gene sequence: CDR1 SGDLS, CDR2 YYNGEE. In nucleotides, the CDR3 is TGTGCCAGCAGCGTAGTACCCGAAGAGACCCAGTACTTC. Encoded protein: CASSVVPEETQYF. Based on the CDR3 plus reference TRBV9 and TRBJ2-5, the full variable domain is DSGVTQTPKHLITATGQRVTLRCSPRSGDLSVYWYQQSLDQGLQFLIQYYNGEERAKGNILERFSAQQFPDLHSELNLSSLELGDSALYFCASSVVPEETQYFGPGTRLLVL.

The chain links TRBV24-1 to TRBJ1-4, with TRBD1 matching over 7 bases. V lost 4 bases and J lost 6; bases outside the gene matches: 10. Germline V CDR1 and CDR2: KGHDR, SFDVKD. The CDR3 has 16 residues. Here the CDR3 DNA reads TGTGCCACCAGTGACCGGCGGACAGGATATGATGAAAAACTGTTTTTT. This encodes CATSDRRTGYDEKLFF.

The rearrangement uses TRBV14 and TRBJ1-1; D is undetermined. Germline V gene data show CDR1 as SGHDN and CDR2 as FVKESK. The CDR3 contains 17 residues. V lost 4 bases and J lost 0, with 18 bases in between. DNA of the CDR3: TGTGCCAGCAGCCTTATAAGGACCGCCACTATGAACACTGAAGCTTTCTTT. Translation: CASSLIRTATMNTEAFF.

The V call is TRBV28, the J call TRBJ1-2; 9 positions match TRBD1. The V and J ends lost 1 base and 1 base, in that order; junction bases with no gene match: 7. Germline V gene lookup returns CDR1 MDHEN and CDR2 SYDVKM. CDR3 size: 17 residues. This CDR3 is CASSLSSDRGFNYGYTF. CDR3 nucleotide sequence: TGTGCCAGCAGTTTATCATCGGACAGGGGATTTAACTATGGCTACACCTTC.

The V call is TRBV30, the J call TRBJ2-1; D remains unclear. The CDR3 has 14 amino acids. Germline-derived CDR1 and CDR2 are GTSNPN and SVGIG (reference sequence). Trimming took 4 bases from V and 2 from J, leaving 12 bases between them. The CDR3 here is CAWNTGSTYNEQFF. As DNA, the CDR3 is TGTGCCTGGAACACCGGGTCTACCTACAATGAGCAGTTCTTC. Looking up the rest from reference TRBV30 and TRBJ2-1 gives the full variable domain: SQTIHQWPATLVQPVGSPLSLECTVEGTSNPNLYWYRQAAGRGLQLLFYSVGIGQISSEVPQNLSASRPQDRQFILSSKKLLLSDSGFYLCAWNTGSTYNEQFFGPGTRLTVL.

V usage is TRBV6-5 and J usage is TRBJ2-5; possible D gene TRBD1, 6 bases. CDR3 length: 15 residues. V lost 6 bases, J lost 5 bases, and 19 bases lay in between. From germline, CDR1 is MNHEY and CDR2 SVGAGI. CDR3 in amino acids: CASSPVVGTTETQYF. The DNA of the CDR3 is TGTGCCAGCAGCCCCGTAGTAGGGACAACGGAGACCCAGTACTTC.